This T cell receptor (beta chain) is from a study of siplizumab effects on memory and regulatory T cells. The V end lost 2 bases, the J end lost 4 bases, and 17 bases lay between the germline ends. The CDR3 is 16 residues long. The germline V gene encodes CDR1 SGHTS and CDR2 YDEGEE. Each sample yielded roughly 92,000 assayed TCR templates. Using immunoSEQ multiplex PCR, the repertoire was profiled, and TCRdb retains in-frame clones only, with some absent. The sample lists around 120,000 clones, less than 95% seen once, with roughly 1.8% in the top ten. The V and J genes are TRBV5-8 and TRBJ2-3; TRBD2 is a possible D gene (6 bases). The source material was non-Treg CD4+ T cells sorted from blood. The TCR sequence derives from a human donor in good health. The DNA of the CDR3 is TGTGCCAGCAGCTTCGGGGGAAGGGTGATTGCAGATACGCAGTATTTT. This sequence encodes CASSFGGRVIADTQYF.